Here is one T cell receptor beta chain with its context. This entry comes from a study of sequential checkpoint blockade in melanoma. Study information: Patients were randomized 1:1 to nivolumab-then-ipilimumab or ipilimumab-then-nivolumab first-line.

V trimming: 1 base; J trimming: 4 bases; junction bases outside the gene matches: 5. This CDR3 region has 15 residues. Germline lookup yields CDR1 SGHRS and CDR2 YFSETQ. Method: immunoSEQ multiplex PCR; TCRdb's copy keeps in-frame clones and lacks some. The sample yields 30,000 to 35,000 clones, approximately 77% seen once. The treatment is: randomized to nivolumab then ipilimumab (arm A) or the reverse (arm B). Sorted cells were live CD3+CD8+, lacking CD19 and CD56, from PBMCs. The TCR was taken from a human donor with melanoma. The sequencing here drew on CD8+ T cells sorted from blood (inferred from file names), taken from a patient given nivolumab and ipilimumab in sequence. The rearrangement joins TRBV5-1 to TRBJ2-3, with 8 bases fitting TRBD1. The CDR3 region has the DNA TGCGCCAGCAGCTTGTTGTCAGGGGGCTCAGATACGCAGTATTTT. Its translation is CASSLLSGGSDTQYF.